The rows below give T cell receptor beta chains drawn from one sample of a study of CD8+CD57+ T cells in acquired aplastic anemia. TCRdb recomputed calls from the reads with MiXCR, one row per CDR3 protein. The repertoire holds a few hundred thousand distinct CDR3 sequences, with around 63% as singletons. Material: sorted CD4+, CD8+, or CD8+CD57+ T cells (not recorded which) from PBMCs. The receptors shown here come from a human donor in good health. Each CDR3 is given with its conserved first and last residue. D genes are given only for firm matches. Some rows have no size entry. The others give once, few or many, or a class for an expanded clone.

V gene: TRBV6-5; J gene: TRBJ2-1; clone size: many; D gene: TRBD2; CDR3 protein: CASRRGSALSNEQFF; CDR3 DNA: TGTGCCAGCAGGCGGGGGAGTGCCTTGTCGAATGAGCAGTTCTTC
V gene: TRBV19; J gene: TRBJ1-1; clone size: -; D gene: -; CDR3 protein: CASSRRADTEAFF; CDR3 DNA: TGTGCCAGTAGTAGGCGGGCGGATACTGAAGCTTTCTTT
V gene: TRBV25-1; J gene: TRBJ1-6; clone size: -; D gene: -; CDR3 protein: CASSGARDVYSPLHF; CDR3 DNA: TGTGCCAGCAGTGGGGCGCGGGACGTATATTCACCCCTCCACTTT
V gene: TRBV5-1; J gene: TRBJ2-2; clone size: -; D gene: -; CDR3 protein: CASRVQGDTGELFF; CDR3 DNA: TGCGCCAGCAGGGTACAGGGAGACACCGGGGAGCTGTTTTTT
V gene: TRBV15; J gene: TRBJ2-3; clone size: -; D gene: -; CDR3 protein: CATSRVAVQTNEQYF; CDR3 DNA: TGTGCCACCAGCAGAGTAGCGGTTCAGACCAATGAGCAGTATTTT
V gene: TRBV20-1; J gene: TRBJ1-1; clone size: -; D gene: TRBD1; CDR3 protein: CSARQTGGVNTEAFF; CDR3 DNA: TGCAGTGCCAGACAGACAGGGGGCGTAAACACTGAAGCTTTCTTT
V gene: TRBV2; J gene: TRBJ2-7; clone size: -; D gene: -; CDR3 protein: CASGEGSYEQYF; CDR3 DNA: TGTGCCAGCGGAGAGGGCTCCTACGAGCAGTACTTC
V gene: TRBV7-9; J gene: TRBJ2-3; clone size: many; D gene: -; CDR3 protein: CASSFFGAVDTQYF; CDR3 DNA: TGTGCCAGCAGCTTTTTCGGGGCCGTAGATACGCAGTATTTT
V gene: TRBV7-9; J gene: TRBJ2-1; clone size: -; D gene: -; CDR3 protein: CASSLPGFGQFF; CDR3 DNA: TGTGCCAGCAGCCTTCCCGGATTTGGGCAGTTCTTC
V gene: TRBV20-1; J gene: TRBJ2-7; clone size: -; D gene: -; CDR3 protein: CSARNPGGGYEQYF; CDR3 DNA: TGCAGTGCTAGAAACCCCGGGGGAGGCTACGAGCAGTACTTC
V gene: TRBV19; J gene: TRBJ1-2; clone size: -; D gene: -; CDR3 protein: CASSGLTVDRGYGYTF; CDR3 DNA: TGTGCCAGTAGTGGGCTGACAGTTGATCGTGGCTATGGCTACACCTTC
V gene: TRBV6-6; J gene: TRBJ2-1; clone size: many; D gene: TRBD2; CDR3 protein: CASSYFGGRVNEQFF; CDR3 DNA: TGTGCCAGCAGTTACTTCGGCGGGAGGGTAAATGAGCAGTTCTTC
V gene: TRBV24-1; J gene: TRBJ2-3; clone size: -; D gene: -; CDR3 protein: CATSNPPSGGGTDTQYF; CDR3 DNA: TGTGCCACCAGTAACCCTCCTAGCGGAGGGGGTACAGATACGCAGTATTTT
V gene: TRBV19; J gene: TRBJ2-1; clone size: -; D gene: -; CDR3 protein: CASSTGFAGYNEQFF; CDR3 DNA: TGTGCCAGTAGTACAGGGTTCGCGGGATACAATGAGCAGTTCTTC
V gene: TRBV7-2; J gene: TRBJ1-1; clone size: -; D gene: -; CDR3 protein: CASSLWTESEAFF; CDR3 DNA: TGTGCCAGCAGCTTGTGGACAGAATCCGAAGCTTTCTTT
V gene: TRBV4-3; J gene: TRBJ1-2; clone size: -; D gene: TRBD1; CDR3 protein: CASSQEATGTGIYGYTF; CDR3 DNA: TGCGCCAGCAGCCAAGAGGCGACCGGGACAGGGATCTATGGCTACACCTTC
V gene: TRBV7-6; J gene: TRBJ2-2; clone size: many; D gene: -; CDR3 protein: CASTLDHAPNTGELFF; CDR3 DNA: TGTGCCAGCACCTTAGACCATGCACCGAACACCGGGGAGCTGTTTTTT
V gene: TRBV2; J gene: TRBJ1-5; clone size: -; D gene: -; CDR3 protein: CASSPRSRTDQPQHF; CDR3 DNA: TGTGCCAGCTCCCCCCGGAGCCGGACAGATCAGCCCCAGCATTTT
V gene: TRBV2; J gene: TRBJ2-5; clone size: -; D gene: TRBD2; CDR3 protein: CASSEATSGGLQETQYF; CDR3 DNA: TGTGCCAGCAGTGAAGCGACTAGCGGGGGACTCCAGGAGACCCAGTACTTC
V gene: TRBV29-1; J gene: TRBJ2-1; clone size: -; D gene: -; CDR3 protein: CSVEQAGQWSSYNEQFF; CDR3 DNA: TGCAGCGTTGAACAGGCGGGACAGTGGAGCTCCTACAATGAGCAGTTCTTC
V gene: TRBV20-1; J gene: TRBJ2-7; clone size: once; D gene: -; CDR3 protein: CSARLAAGSSYEQYF; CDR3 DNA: TGCAGTGCTAGGTTAGCGGCCGGGTCCTCCTACGAGCAGTACTTC
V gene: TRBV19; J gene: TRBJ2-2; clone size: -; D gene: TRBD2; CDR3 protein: CATGTTGLTGELFF; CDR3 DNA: TGTGCCACTGGGACTACCGGCCTGACCGGGGAGCTGTTTTTT
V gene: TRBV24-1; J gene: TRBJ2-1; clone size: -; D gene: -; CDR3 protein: CATSVRREAGYNEQFF; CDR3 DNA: TGTGCCACCAGTGTCCGCAGGGAAGCCGGCTACAATGAGCAGTTCTTC
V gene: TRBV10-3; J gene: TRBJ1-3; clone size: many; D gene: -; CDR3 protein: CAISESGWDSGNTIYF; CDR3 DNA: TGTGCCATCAGTGAGTCTGGGTGGGACTCTGGAAACACCATATATTTT
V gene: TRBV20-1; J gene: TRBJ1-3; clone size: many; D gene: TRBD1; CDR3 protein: CSAREGQISPGNTIYF; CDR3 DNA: TGCAGTGCTAGGGAGGGACAGATCTCTCCTGGAAACACCATATATTTT
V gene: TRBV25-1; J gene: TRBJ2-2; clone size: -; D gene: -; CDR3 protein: CASSAHYTGELFF; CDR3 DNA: TGTGCCAGCTCCGCCCATTACACCGGGGAGCTGTTTTTT
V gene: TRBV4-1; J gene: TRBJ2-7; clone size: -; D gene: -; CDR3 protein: CASSQESQDSYEQYF; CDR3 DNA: TGCGCCAGCAGCCAAGAAAGTCAGGACTCCTACGAGCAGTACTTC
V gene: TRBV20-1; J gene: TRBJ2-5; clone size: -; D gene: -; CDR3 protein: CSARPLPLSLGQRGETQYF; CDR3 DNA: TGCAGTGCTAGACCTCTGCCCCTTAGCCTTGGACAGAGAGGTGAGACCCAGTACTTC
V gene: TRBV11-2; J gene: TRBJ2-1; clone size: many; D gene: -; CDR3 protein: CASSLVGANEQFF; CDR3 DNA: TGTGCCAGCAGCTTAGTGGGTGCGAATGAGCAGTTCTTC
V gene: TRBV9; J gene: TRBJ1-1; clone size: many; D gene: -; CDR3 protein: CASSGTVNTEAFF; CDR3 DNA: TGTGCCAGCAGCGGGACGGTGAACACTGAAGCTTTCTTT
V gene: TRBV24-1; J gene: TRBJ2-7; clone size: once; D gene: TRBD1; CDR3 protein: CATRQGISEQYF; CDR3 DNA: TGTGCCACCCGACAGGGGATAAGCGAGCAGTACTTC
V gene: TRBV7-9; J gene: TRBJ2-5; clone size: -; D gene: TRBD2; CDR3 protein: CASSDAGLAKETQYF; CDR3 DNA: TGTGCCAGCAGCGACGCCGGACTAGCGAAAGAGACCCAGTACTTC
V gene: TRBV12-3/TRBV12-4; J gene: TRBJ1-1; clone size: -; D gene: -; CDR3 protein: CASAKNRDTEAFF; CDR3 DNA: TGTGCCAGCGCCAAAAACAGGGACACTGAAGCTTTCTTT
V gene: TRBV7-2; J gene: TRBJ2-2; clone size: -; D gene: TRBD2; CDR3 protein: CASSPAGTSGRARTYNEQFF; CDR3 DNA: TGTGCCAGCAGCCCAGCCGGGACTAGCGGGAGGGCCAGGACCTACAATGAGCAGTTTTTT
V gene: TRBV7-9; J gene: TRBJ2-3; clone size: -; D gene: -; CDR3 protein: CASSSRTDSTDTQYF; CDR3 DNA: TGTGCCAGCAGTTCCCGGACAGATAGCACAGATACGCAGTATTTT
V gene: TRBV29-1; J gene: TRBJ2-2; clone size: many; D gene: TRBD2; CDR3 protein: CSVESGLHTGELFF; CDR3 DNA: TGCAGCGTTGAATCGGGACTACACACCGGGGAGCTGTTTTTT
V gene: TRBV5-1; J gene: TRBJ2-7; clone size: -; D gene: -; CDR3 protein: CASSLELGEQYF; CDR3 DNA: TGCGCCAGCAGCTTGGAGTTGGGCGAGCAGTACTTC
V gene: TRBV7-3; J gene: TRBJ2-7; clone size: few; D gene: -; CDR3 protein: CASSVTAGIVPYEQYF; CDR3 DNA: TGTGCCAGCAGCGTAACTGCCGGGATAGTACCCTACGAGCAGTACTTC
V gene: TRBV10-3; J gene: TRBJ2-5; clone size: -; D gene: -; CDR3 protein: CAISEGQQETQYF; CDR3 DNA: TGTGCCATCAGTGAGGGACAGCAAGAGACCCAGTACTTC
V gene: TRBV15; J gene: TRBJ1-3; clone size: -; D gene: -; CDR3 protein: CATSRDISGAGNTIYF; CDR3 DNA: TGTGCCACCAGCAGAGATATAAGCGGGGCTGGAAACACCATATATTTT
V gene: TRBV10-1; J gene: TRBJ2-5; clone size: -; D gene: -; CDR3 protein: CASSDTGIETQYF; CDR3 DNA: TGCGCCAGCAGTGATACGGGAATCGAGACCCAGTACTTC
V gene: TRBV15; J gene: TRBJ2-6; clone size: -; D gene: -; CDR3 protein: CATSRVGTGANVLTF; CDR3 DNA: TGTGCCACCAGCAGAGTTGGTACCGGGGCCAACGTCCTGACTTTC
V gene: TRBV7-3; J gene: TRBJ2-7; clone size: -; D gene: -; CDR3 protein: CANLKGNSYEQYF; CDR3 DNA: TGCGCCAACCTCAAGGGGAATTCCTACGAGCAGTACTTC
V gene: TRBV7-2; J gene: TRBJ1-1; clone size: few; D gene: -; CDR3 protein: CASSLPMNEAFF; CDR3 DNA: TGTGCCAGCAGCTTACCTATGAATGAAGCTTTCTTT
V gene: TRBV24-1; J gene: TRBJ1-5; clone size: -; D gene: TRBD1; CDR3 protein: CASSTSGQGNNQPQHF; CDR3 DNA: TGTGCCAGCAGCACATCTGGACAGGGCAACAATCAGCCCCAGCATTTT
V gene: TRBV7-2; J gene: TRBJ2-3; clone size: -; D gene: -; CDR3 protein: CASSLRGTAIAVGTQYF; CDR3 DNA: TGTGCCAGCAGCTTAAGGGGGACCGCTATAGCAGTTGGAACGCAGTATTTT
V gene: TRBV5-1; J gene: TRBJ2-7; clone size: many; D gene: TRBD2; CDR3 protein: CASKPISGDVQYF; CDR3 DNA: TGCGCCAGCAAACCGATTAGCGGGGATGTGCAGTACTTC
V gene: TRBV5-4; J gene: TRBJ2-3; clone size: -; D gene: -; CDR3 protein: CASSPGASRPDTQYF; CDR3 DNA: TGTGCCAGCAGCCCGGGGGCCTCTCGGCCAGATACGCAGTATTTT
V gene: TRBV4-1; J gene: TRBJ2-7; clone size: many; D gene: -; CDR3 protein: CASSQVTGHSYEQYF; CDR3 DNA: TGCGCCAGCAGCCAAGTTACGGGACACTCCTACGAGCAGTACTTC
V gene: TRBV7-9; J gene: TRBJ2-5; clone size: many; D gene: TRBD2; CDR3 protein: CASSPSGGAGETQYF; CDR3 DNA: TGTGCCAGCAGCCCTAGCGGGGGGGCCGGAGAGACCCAGTACTTC
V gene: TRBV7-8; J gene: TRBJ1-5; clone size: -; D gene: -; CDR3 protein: CASSLGGKYSNQPQHF; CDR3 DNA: TGTGCCAGCAGCCTCGGGGGGAAATATAGCAATCAGCCCCAGCATTTT
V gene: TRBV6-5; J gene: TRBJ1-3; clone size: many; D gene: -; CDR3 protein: CASSLVNSGNTIYF; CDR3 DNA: TGTGCCAGCAGCCTTGTAAACTCTGGAAACACCATATATTTT